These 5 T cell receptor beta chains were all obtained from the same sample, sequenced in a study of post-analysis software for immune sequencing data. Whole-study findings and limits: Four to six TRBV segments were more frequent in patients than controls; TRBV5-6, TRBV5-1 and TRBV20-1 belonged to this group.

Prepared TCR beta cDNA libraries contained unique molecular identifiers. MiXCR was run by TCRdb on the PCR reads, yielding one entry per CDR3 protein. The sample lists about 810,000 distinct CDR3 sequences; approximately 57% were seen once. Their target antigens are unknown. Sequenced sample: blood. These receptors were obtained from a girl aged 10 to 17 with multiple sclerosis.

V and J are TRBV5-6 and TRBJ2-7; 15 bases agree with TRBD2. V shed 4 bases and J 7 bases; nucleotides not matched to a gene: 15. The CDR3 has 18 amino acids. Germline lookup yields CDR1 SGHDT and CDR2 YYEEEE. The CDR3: CASSPGLAGGQLYNEQYF. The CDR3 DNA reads TGTGCCAGCAGCCCGGGACTAGCGGGGGGCCAACTTTACAATGAGCAGTACTTC.

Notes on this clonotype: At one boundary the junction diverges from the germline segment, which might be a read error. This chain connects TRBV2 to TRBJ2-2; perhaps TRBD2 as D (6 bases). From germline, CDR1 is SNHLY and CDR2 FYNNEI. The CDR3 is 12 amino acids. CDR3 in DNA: TGTGCCAGCAGTGTATACACCGGGGGGCTGTTTTTT. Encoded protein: CASSVYTGGLFF.

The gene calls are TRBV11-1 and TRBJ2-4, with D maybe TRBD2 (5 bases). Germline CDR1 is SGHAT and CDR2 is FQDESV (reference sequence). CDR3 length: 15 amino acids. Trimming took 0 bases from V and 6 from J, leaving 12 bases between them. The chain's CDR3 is CASSLATGRGNIQYF. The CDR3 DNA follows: TGTGCCAGCAGCTTAGCGACCGGACGGGGAAACATTCAGTACTTC.

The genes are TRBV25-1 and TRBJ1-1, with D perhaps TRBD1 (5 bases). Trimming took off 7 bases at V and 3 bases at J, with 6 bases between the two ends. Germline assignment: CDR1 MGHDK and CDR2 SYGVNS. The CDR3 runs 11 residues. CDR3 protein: CASMGDTEAFF. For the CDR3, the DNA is TGTGCCAGCATGGGGGACACTGAAGCTTTCTTT.

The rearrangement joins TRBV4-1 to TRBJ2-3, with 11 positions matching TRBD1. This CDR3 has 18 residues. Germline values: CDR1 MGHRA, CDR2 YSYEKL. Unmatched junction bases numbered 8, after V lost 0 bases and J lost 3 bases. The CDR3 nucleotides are TGCGCCAGCAGCCAAGATGGGGGGACAGGGGGTCGGACAGATACGCAGTATTTT. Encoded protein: CASSQDGGTGGRTDTQYF.